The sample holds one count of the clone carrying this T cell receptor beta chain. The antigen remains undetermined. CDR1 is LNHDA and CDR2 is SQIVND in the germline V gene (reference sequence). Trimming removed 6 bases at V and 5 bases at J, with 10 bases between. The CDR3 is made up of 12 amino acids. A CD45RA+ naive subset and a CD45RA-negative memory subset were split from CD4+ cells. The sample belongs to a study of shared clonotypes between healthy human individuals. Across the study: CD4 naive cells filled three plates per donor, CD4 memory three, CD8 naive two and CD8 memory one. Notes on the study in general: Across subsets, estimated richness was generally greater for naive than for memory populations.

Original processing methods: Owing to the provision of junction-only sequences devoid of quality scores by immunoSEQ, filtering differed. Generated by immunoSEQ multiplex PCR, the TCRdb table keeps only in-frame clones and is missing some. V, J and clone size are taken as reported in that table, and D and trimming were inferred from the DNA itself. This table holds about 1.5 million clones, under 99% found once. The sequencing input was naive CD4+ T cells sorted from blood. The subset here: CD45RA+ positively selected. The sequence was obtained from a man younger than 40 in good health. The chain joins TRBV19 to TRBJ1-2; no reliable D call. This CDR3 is CASSLWLYGYTF. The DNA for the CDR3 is TGTGCCAGTAGCCTTTGGCTTTATGGCTACACCTTC.